The rows below give T cell receptor beta chains drawn from one sample of a study of T cells after yellow fever vaccination. TCRdb reanalysed the 5' RACE reads using MiXCR and keeps one entry per CDR3 protein. The table records approximately 600,000 distinct CDR3 sequences, 12% of them present only once. The specimen was PBMCs, collected on the day of the yellow fever booster vaccination. The receptors here all came from a young man who received the YFV17D yellow fever vaccine. Each CDR3 is given with its conserved first and last residue. The D gene is left open where the match is weak. Where a row states a size, it is once, few, many or the class of an expanded clone; other rows omit it.

CDR3 DNA: TGTGCCAGCAGCAATCCTAGCACCGAGCAGTTCTTC
CDR3 protein: CASSNPSTEQFF
CDR3 length: 12
J gene: TRBJ2-1
D gene: .
clone size: once
V gene: TRBV7-6

CDR3 DNA: TGTGCCAGCAGCTTACACACGAGAAGCTCCTACAATGAGCAGTTCTTC
CDR3 protein: CASSLHTRSSYNEQFF
CDR3 length: 16
J gene: TRBJ2-1
D gene: .
clone size: few
V gene: TRBV7-6

CDR3 DNA: TGCAGTGCTCCCGGGACTAGCGGGAGACGGGCCTCCTACGAGCAGTACTTC
CDR3 protein: CSAPGTSGRRASYEQYF
CDR3 length: 17
J gene: TRBJ2-7
D gene: TRBD2
clone size: few
V gene: TRBV20-1

CDR3 DNA: TGTGCCAGCTCGGGACTAGCGGGGACCAATGAGCAGTTCTTC
CDR3 protein: CASSGLAGTNEQFF
CDR3 length: 14
J gene: TRBJ2-1
D gene: TRBD2
clone size: few
V gene: TRBV18

CDR3 DNA: TGCGCCAGCAGCCAAGAGCCCCCAGGACTAACGAACACCGGGGAGCTGTTTTTT
CDR3 protein: CASSQEPPGLTNTGELFF
CDR3 length: 18
J gene: TRBJ2-2
D gene: .
clone size: .
V gene: TRBV4-1

CDR3 DNA: TGTGCCAGCAGCGGGCTAGCGGGAGGCCCCGGGGAGCTGTTTTTT
CDR3 protein: CASSGLAGGPGELFF
CDR3 length: 15
J gene: TRBJ2-2
D gene: TRBD2
clone size: few
V gene: TRBV12-3/TRBV12-4

CDR3 DNA: TGTGCCAGCAGCTTTAGGACCGAGGGAAGGATTGAAAAACTGTTTTTT
CDR3 protein: CASSFRTEGRIEKLFF
CDR3 length: 16
J gene: TRBJ1-4
D gene: .
clone size: few
V gene: TRBV7-2

CDR3 DNA: TGCGCCAGCAGCTTGGTGCAGCCGAACACCGGGGAGCTGTTTTTT
CDR3 protein: CASSLVQPNTGELFF
CDR3 length: 15
J gene: TRBJ2-2
D gene: .
clone size: few
V gene: TRBV5-1

CDR3 DNA: TGCAGTGCTCCCACTGTGGGGGTCTCCGAGCAGTACTTC
CDR3 protein: CSAPTVGVSEQYF
CDR3 length: 13
J gene: TRBJ2-7
D gene: .
clone size: .
V gene: TRBV20-1

CDR3 DNA: TGTGCCAGCAATCCGGGACTAATGGTTGTGAAGACCCAGTACTTC
CDR3 protein: CASNPGLMVVKTQYF
CDR3 length: 15
J gene: TRBJ2-5
D gene: TRBD2
clone size: .
V gene: TRBV6-1

CDR3 DNA: TGCGCCAGCAGCCATGACCGCGGCCTTAGCTCCTACAATGAGCAGTTCTTC
CDR3 protein: CASSHDRGLSSYNEQFF
CDR3 length: 17
J gene: TRBJ2-1
D gene: .
clone size: few
V gene: TRBV4-3

CDR3 DNA: TGTGCCAGCAGCCCTAGACTAAGAGAGACCCAGTACTTC
CDR3 protein: CASSPRLRETQYF
CDR3 length: 13
J gene: TRBJ2-5
D gene: .
clone size: few
V gene: TRBV7-2

CDR3 DNA: TGTGCCAGCAGGCCCTGGGGGGGAAACACCGGGGAGCTGTTTTTT
CDR3 protein: CASRPWGGNTGELFF
CDR3 length: 15
J gene: TRBJ2-2
D gene: TRBD2
clone size: few
V gene: TRBV6-1

CDR3 DNA: TGCGCCAGCAGCTTGGACGTGAACACTGAAGCTTTCTTT
CDR3 protein: CASSLDVNTEAFF
CDR3 length: 13
J gene: TRBJ1-1
D gene: .
clone size: many
V gene: TRBV5-1

CDR3 DNA: TGCAGTGCTACAAGAACCGGGACAGGGGTCCACGAGCAGTACTTC
CDR3 protein: CSATRTGTGVHEQYF
CDR3 length: 15
J gene: TRBJ2-7
D gene: TRBD1
clone size: .
V gene: TRBV20-1

CDR3 DNA: TGTGCCAGCAGCCACAGGGAACCAACGACCCAGTACTTC
CDR3 protein: CASSHREPTTQYF
CDR3 length: 13
J gene: TRBJ2-5
D gene: .
clone size: few
V gene: TRBV5-5

CDR3 DNA: TGTGCCAGCAGCCAAGGGGGGAGAGCCAAAAACATTCAGTACTTC
CDR3 protein: CASSQGGRAKNIQYF
CDR3 length: 15
J gene: TRBJ2-4
D gene: .
clone size: .
V gene: TRBV4-2

CDR3 DNA: TGTGCCAGCAGCAAAGGACAGGCTGGGGGTCCCGGGGAGCTGTTTTTT
CDR3 protein: CASSKGQAGGPGELFF
CDR3 length: 16
J gene: TRBJ2-2
D gene: TRBD1
clone size: .
V gene: TRBV27

CDR3 DNA: TGTGCCAGCAGTATCCGTGGACGAACAACCTATGGCTACACCTTC
CDR3 protein: CASSIRGRTTYGYTF
CDR3 length: 15
J gene: TRBJ1-2
D gene: .
clone size: .
V gene: TRBV12-3/TRBV12-4

CDR3 DNA: TGCAGCGGCCACAGGGGTCAAGAGACCCAGTACTTC
CDR3 protein: CSGHRGQETQYF
CDR3 length: 12
J gene: TRBJ2-5
D gene: TRBD1
clone size: few
V gene: TRBV29-1

CDR3 DNA: TGTGCCAGTAGGGGTGCCAGACCACAAACTTATGGCTACACCTTC
CDR3 protein: CASRGARPQTYGYTF
CDR3 length: 15
J gene: TRBJ1-2
D gene: .
clone size: .
V gene: TRBV19

CDR3 DNA: TGTGCCAGCAGCACTATAGCCCGGACCGGGGAGCTGTTTTTT
CDR3 protein: CASSTIARTGELFF
CDR3 length: 14
J gene: TRBJ2-2
D gene: .
clone size: .
V gene: TRBV7-3

CDR3 DNA: TGCAGCGTTGCCCACGACTCAGGCTTAGGGAACACCGGGGAGCTGTTTTTT
CDR3 protein: CSVAHDSGLGNTGELFF
CDR3 length: 17
J gene: TRBJ2-2
D gene: .
clone size: few
V gene: TRBV29-1

CDR3 DNA: TGTGCCAGCAGTTTACTCCAACAGGGCTCTGAAGCTTTCTTT
CDR3 protein: CASSLLQQGSEAFF
CDR3 length: 14
J gene: TRBJ1-1
D gene: .
clone size: .
V gene: TRBV12-3/TRBV12-4

CDR3 DNA: TGTGCCAGCAGTTTATCGCAGGGGTCTAATTACGAGCAGTACTTC
CDR3 protein: CASSLSQGSNYEQYF
CDR3 length: 15
J gene: TRBJ2-7
D gene: .
clone size: .
V gene: TRBV28

CDR3 DNA: TGCAGTGCTAAGAGACAGATGGCGACTGAAGCTTTCTTT
CDR3 protein: CSAKRQMATEAFF
CDR3 length: 13
J gene: TRBJ1-1
D gene: .
clone size: .
V gene: TRBV20-1

CDR3 DNA: TGTGCCAGCAGTTACTCGGTACTGGGTCCCGAGGGAGAAAAACTGTTTTTT
CDR3 protein: CASSYSVLGPEGEKLFF
CDR3 length: 17
J gene: TRBJ1-4
D gene: .
clone size: .
V gene: TRBV6-5

CDR3 DNA: TGTGCCAGCAGTGGGGGGGGAAGCTACGAGCAGTACTTC
CDR3 protein: CASSGGGSYEQYF
CDR3 length: 13
J gene: TRBJ2-7
D gene: TRBD2
clone size: few
V gene: TRBV27

CDR3 DNA: TGTGCCCGCGAAGAGGTGGCCACTGAAGCTTTCTTT
CDR3 protein: CAREEVATEAFF
CDR3 length: 12
J gene: TRBJ1-1
D gene: .
clone size: few
V gene: TRBV6-2/TRBV6-3

CDR3 DNA: TGTGCCTCCTCCCCCAAATTCGACACCGGGGAGCTGTTTTTT
CDR3 protein: CASSPKFDTGELFF
CDR3 length: 14
J gene: TRBJ2-2
D gene: .
clone size: few
V gene: TRBV10-3

CDR3 DNA: TGTGCCAGCGTCTTCCCAGGGGTTCGGTATGGCTACACCTTC
CDR3 protein: CASVFPGVRYGYTF
CDR3 length: 14
J gene: TRBJ1-2
D gene: .
clone size: few
V gene: TRBV7-2

CDR3 DNA: TGTGCCAGCAGCTTTGGGGGGTGGGGAGCAGCCTACAATGAGCAGTTCTTC
CDR3 protein: CASSFGGWGAAYNEQFF
CDR3 length: 17
J gene: TRBJ2-1
D gene: .
clone size: few
V gene: TRBV5-6

CDR3 DNA: TGCAGTGCTAGAATCCGCGGCAATCAGCCCCAGCATTTT
CDR3 protein: CSARIRGNQPQHF
CDR3 length: 13
J gene: TRBJ1-5
D gene: .
clone size: .
V gene: TRBV20-1

CDR3 DNA: TGTGCCAGCAGTCCCCTTCCTGGAGGTGAGCAGTTCTTC
CDR3 protein: CASSPLPGGEQFF
CDR3 length: 13
J gene: TRBJ2-1
D gene: .
clone size: few
V gene: TRBV6-2/TRBV6-3

CDR3 DNA: TGTGCCAGCAGCTCACGGGGAGCGGATATCTACGAGCAGTACTTC
CDR3 protein: CASSSRGADIYEQYF
CDR3 length: 15
J gene: TRBJ2-7
D gene: .
clone size: few
V gene: TRBV7-2